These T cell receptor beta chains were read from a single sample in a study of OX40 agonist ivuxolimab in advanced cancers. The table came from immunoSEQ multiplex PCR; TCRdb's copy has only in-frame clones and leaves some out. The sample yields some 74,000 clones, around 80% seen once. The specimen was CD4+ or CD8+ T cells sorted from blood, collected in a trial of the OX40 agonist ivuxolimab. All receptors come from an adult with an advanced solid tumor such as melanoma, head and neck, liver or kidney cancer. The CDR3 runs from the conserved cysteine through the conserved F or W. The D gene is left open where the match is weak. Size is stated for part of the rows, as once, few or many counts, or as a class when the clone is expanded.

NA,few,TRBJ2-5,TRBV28,CASSTYDYLRGPQETQYF,TGTGCCAGCAGTACCTACGACTATCTGAGGGGTCCCCAAGAGACCCAGTACTTC
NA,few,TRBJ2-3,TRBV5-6,CASSGQGVPDTQYF,TGTGCCAGCAGCGGGCAGGGCGTTCCAGATACGCAGTATTTT
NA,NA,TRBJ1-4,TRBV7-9,CASRPGPTNEKLFF,TGTGCCAGCCGTCCTGGCCCAACTAATGAAAAACTGTTTTTT
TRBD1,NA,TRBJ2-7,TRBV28,CASSLAITGTGGYEQYF,TGTGCCAGCAGTTTAGCCATAACCGGGACAGGGGGATACGAGCAGTACTTC
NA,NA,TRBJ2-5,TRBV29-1,CSVDLPVGGETQYF,TGCAGCGTTGATCTACCAGTTGGGGGAGAGACCCAGTACTTC
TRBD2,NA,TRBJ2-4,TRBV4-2,CASSPGEGAKNIQYF,TGTGCCAGCAGTCCGGGGGAGGGGGCCAAAAACATTCAGTACTTC
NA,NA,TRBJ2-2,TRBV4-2,CASSQVRGHTGELFF,TGTGCCAGCAGCCAAGTTCGTGGCCACACCGGGGAGCTGTTTTTT
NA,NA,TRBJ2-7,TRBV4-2,CASSQDLDSTYEQYF,TGTGCCAGCAGCCAAGATTTGGACTCTACCTACGAGCAGTACTTC
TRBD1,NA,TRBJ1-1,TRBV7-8,CASSFWTGSTEAFF,TGTGCCAGCAGCTTCTGGACAGGGAGCACTGAAGCTTTCTTT
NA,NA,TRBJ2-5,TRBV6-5,CASIRSGQGGETQYF,TGTGCCAGCATTCGCTCCGGACAGGGAGGGGAGACCCAGTACTTC
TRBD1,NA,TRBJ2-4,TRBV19,CASSIRSRGQGENIQYF,TGTGCCAGTAGTATACGATCGCGGGGACAGGGGGAGAACATTCAGTACTTC
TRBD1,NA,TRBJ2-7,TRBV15,CATSRGSDRNIYEQYF,TGTGCCACCAGCAGAGGATCGGACAGGAATATCTACGAGCAGTACTTC
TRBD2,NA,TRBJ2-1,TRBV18,CASSPRLAGGKNEQFF,TGTGCCAGCTCGCCGAGACTAGCGGGAGGGAAGAATGAGCAGTTCTTC
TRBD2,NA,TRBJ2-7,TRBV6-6,CASSRGLAVYEQYF,TGTGCCAGCAGCCGTGGACTAGCGGTCTACGAGCAGTACTTC
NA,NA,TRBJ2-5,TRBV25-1,CATLNPLGETQYF,TGTGCCACCCTGAACCCTCTGGGGGAGACCCAGTACTTC
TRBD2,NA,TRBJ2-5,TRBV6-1,CASSALLAGRGETQYF,TGTGCCAGCAGTGCTCTACTAGCGGGTAGGGGAGAGACCCAGTACTTC
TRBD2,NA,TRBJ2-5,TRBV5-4,CASSFRLAGGGETQYF,TGTGCCAGCAGCTTCCGCTTAGCGGGAGGGGGAGAGACCCAGTACTTC
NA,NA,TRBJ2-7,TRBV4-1,CASSQGGTGYYEQYF,TGCGCCAGCAGCCAAGGGGGAACAGGGTACTACGAGCAGTACTTC
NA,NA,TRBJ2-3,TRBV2,CASSENTQYF,TGTGCCAGCAGTGAAAATACGCAGTATTTT
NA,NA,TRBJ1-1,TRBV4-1,CASSGQMGDTEAFF,TGCGCCAGCAGCGGACAGATGGGAGACACTGAAGCTTTCTTT
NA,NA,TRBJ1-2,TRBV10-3,CAINGGSNYGYTF,TGTGCCATCAATGGCGGATCTAACTATGGCTACACCTTC
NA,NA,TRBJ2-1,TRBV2,CASSVGGDNNEQFF,TGTGCCAGCAGTGTGGGGGGGGACAACAATGAGCAGTTCTTC
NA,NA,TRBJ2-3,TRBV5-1,CASSLEGGLLSTDTQYF,TGCGCCAGCAGCTTGGAGGGGGGCTTGTTGAGCACAGATACGCAGTATTTT
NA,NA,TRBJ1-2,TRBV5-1,CASSREPDTRRGYTF,TGCGCCAGCAGCCGAGAACCTGACACCCGGCGGGGCTACACCTTC
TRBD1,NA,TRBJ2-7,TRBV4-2,CASREKDRDPYEQYF,TGTGCCAGCAGGGAAAAGGACAGGGATCCCTACGAGCAGTACTTC
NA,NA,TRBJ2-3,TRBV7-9,CASSVLTGSPRTQYF,TGTGCCAGCAGCGTCCTAACCGGGAGCCCGCGAACGCAGTATTTT
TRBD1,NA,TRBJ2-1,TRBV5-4,CASSLYNRGPYNEQFF,TGTGCCAGCAGCTTGTACAACAGGGGGCCCTACAATGAGCAGTTCTTC
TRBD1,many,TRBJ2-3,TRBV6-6,CASGNRGRLVTDTQYF,TGTGCCAGCGGAAACAGGGGGCGACTAGTCACAGATACGCAGTATTTT
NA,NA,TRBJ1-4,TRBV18,CASSLGDVEKLFF,TGTGCCAGCTCACTTGGGGACGTCGAAAAACTGTTTTTT
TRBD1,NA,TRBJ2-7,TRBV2,CASKDRGYEQYF,TGTGCCAGCAAGGACAGGGGTTACGAGCAGTACTTC
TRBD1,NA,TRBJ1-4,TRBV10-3,CAISASTGDNEKLFF,TGTGCCATCAGCGCCTCGACAGGGGATAATGAAAAACTGTTTTTT
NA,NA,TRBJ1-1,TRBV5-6,CASSLGAGEAFF,TGTGCCAGCAGCTTGGGTGCGGGCGAAGCTTTCTTT
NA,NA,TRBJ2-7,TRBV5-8,CASNTGAYEQYF,TGTGCCAGCAATACAGGTGCCTACGAGCAGTACTTC
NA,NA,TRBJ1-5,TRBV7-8,CASSPRRGSNQPQHF,TGTGCCAGCAGCCCGAGGAGGGGATCCAATCAGCCCCAGCATTTT
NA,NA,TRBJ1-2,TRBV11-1,CASSLTSLRDYTF,TGTGCCAGCAGCCTAACGAGCTTACGGGACTACACCTTC
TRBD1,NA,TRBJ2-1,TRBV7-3,CASSLGQGNGEQFF,TGTGCCAGCAGCTTAGGACAGGGTAATGGAGAGCAGTTCTTC
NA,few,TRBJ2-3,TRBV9,CASSVMGLQTDTQYF,TGTGCCAGCAGCGTCATGGGACTTCAAACAGATACGCAGTATTTT
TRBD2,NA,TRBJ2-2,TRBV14,CASSRGTSGRAGELFF,TGTGCCAGCAGCCGAGGGACTAGCGGGAGGGCCGGGGAGCTGTTTTTT
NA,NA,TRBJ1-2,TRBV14,CASSRDRNGYTF,TGTGCCAGCAGCCGTGACAGGAATGGCTACACCTTC
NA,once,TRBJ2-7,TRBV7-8,CASSREAGYEQYF,TGTGCCAGCAGCCGGGAAGCCGGCTACGAGCAGTACTTC
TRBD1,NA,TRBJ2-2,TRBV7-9,CASSNSGTGGAGELFF,TGTGCCAGCAGCAACTCCGGGACAGGAGGAGCCGGGGAGCTGTTTTTT
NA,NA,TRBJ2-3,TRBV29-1,CSVAGVRSGGYSWSSTDTQYF,TGCAGCGTCGCAGGAGTTCGCAGCGGAGGTTATAGTTGGTCTAGCACAGATACGCAGTATTTT
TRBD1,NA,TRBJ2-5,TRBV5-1,CASSLEGGGAETQYF,TGCGCCAGCAGCTTGGAAGGGGGCGGTGCGGAGACCCAGTACTTC
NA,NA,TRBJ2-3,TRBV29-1,CSVAVGTFEDTQYF,TGCAGCGTTGCCGTGGGGACATTTGAGGATACGCAGTATTTT
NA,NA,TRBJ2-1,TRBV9,CASSTGTVSGNEQFF,TGTGCCAGCAGCACCGGGACCGTTAGCGGCAATGAGCAGTTCTTC
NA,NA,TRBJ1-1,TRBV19,CASRHRTNTEAFF,TGTGCCAGTAGACACAGGACGAACACTGAAGCTTTCTTT
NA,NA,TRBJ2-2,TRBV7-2,CASSLRGVSNTGELFF,TGTGCCAGCAGCTTAAGGGGGGTATCGAACACCGGGGAGCTGTTTTTT
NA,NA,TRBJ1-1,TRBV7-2,CASSLRGGYTEAFF,TGTGCCAGCAGCTTGAGGGGGGGATACACTGAAGCTTTCTTT
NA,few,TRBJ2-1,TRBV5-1,CASSRGDIGEQFF,TGCGCCAGCAGCCGCGGGGACATTGGTGAGCAGTTCTTC